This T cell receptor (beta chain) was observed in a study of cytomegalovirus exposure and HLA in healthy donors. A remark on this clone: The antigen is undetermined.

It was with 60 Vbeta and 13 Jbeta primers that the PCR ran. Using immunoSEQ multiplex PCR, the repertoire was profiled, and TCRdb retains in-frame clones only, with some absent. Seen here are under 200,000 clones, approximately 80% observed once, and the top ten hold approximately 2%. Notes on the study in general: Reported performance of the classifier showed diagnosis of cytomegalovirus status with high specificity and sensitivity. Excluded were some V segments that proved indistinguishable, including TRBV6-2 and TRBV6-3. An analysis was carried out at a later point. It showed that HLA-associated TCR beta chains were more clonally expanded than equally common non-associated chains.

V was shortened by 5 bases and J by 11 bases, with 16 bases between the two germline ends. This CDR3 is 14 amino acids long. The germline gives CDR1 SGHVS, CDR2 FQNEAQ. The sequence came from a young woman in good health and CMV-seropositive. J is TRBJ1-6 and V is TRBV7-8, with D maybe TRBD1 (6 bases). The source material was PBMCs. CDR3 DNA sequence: TGTGCCAGCAGCCGGGACGGGGGGCGGACACCCCTCCACTTT. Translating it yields CASSRDGGRTPLHF.